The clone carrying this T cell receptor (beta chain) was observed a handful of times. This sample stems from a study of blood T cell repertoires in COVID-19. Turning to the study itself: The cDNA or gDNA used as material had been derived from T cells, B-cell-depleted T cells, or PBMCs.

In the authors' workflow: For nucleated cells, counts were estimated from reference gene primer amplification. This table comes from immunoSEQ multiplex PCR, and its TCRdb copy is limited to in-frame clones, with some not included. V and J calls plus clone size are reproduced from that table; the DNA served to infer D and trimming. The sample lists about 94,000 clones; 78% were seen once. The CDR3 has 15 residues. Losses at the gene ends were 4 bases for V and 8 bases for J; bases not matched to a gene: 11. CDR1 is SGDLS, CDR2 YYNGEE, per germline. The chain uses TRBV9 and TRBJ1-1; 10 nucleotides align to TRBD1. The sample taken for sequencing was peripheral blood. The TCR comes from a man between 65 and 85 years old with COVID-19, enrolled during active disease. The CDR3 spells CASSPTPWDRGEAFF. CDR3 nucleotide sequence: TGTGCCAGCAGCCCAACTCCCTGGGACAGGGGCGAAGCTTTCTTT. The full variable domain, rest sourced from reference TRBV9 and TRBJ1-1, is DSGVTQTPKHLITATGQRVTLRCSPRSGDLSVYWYQQSLDQGLQFLIQYYNGEERAKGNILERFSAQQFPDLHSELNLSSLELGDSALYFCASSPTPWDRGEAFFGQGTRLTVV.